Listed below are T cell receptor beta chains from one sample, sequenced in a study of blood T cell repertoires in COVID-19. The table came from immunoSEQ multiplex PCR; TCRdb's copy has only in-frame clones and leaves some out. Altogether 25,000 to 40,000 clones are present, roughly nine tenths being singletons, with the ten largest covering around 13%. The sample consisted of peripheral blood. These receptors were taken from a man in his 70s with active COVID-19. Both conserved end residues are part of each CDR3. The order of the fields is V gene, clone size, D gene, J gene, CDR3 protein, CDR3 DNA. A D gene is named only where the DNA matches it firmly. Clone size is stated in some rows and not others, as once, few, many or a class when expanded.

V gene: TRBV7-9; clone size: NA; D gene: NA; J gene: TRBJ2-1; CDR3 protein: CASSFIYSWLGEQFF; CDR3 DNA: TGTGCCAGCAGCTTTATTTATTCTTGGCTTGGTGAGCAGTTCTTC
V gene: TRBV19; clone size: once; D gene: TRBD1; J gene: TRBJ2-3; CDR3 protein: CASSIRKGRGLDTQYF; CDR3 DNA: TGTGCCAGTAGTATTAGAAAAGGCAGGGGGTTAGATACGCAGTATTTT
V gene: TRBV5-4; clone size: few; D gene: NA; J gene: TRBJ1-3; CDR3 protein: CASSVEQPISGNTIYF; CDR3 DNA: TGTGCCAGCAGCGTGGAACAACCCATCTCTGGAAACACCATATATTTT
V gene: TRBV12-3/TRBV12-4; clone size: NA; D gene: NA; J gene: TRBJ2-1; CDR3 protein: CASSLWRDLQFF; CDR3 DNA: TGTGCCAGCAGTTTATGGAGGGACCTACAGTTCTTC
V gene: TRBV18; clone size: NA; D gene: TRBD1; J gene: TRBJ2-7; CDR3 protein: CASSNRQGAHEQYF; CDR3 DNA: TGTGCCAGCTCTAATCGGCAGGGGGCCCACGAGCAGTACTTC
V gene: TRBV6-2/TRBV6-3; clone size: NA; D gene: NA; J gene: TRBJ2-3; CDR3 protein: CASSPQPSTDTQYF; CDR3 DNA: TGTGCCAGCAGTCCACAGCCTAGCACAGATACGCAGTATTTT
V gene: TRBV5-1; clone size: NA; D gene: TRBD1; J gene: TRBJ1-1; CDR3 protein: CASRGGQGINTEAFF; CDR3 DNA: TGCGCCAGCAGGGGGGGACAGGGGATTAACACTGAAGCTTTCTTT
V gene: TRBV19; clone size: NA; D gene: NA; J gene: TRBJ1-2; CDR3 protein: CASGFGTYAGYTF; CDR3 DNA: TGTGCCAGTGGATTCGGGACTTACGCTGGCTACACCTTC
V gene: TRBV18; clone size: NA; D gene: NA; J gene: TRBJ2-7; CDR3 protein: CASSPGPGYEQYF; CDR3 DNA: TGTGCCAGCTCACCCGGCCCAGGATACGAGCAGTACTTC
V gene: TRBV10-1; clone size: NA; D gene: NA; J gene: TRBJ1-3; CDR3 protein: CASSGLGNTIYF; CDR3 DNA: TGCGCCAGCTCTGGGCTTGGAAACACCATATATTTT
V gene: TRBV3-1/TRBV3-2; clone size: NA; D gene: NA; J gene: TRBJ2-1; CDR3 protein: CASSLRGEQFF; CDR3 DNA: TGTGCCAGCAGCCTCCGGGGTGAGCAGTTCTTC
V gene: TRBV3-1/TRBV3-2; clone size: NA; D gene: NA; J gene: TRBJ1-5; CDR3 protein: CASSQEGRSRNQPQHF; CDR3 DNA: TGTGCCAGCAGCCAAGAGGGCAGGTCTCGGAATCAGCCCCAGCATTTT
V gene: TRBV6-4; clone size: NA; D gene: NA; J gene: TRBJ1-1; CDR3 protein: CASNPHEAFF; CDR3 DNA: TGTGCCAGCAACCCTCACGAGGCTTTCTTT
V gene: TRBV7-8; clone size: few; D gene: TRBD2; J gene: TRBJ2-2; CDR3 protein: CASSRTSQVGELFF; CDR3 DNA: TGTGCCAGCAGCCGGACTAGTCAGGTCGGGGAGCTGTTTTTT
V gene: TRBV7-8; clone size: NA; D gene: NA; J gene: TRBJ2-2; CDR3 protein: CASSLGAGATGELFF; CDR3 DNA: TGTGCCAGCTCCCTCGGGGCGGGGGCCACCGGGGAGCTGTTTTTT
V gene: TRBV19; clone size: NA; D gene: NA; J gene: TRBJ2-5; CDR3 protein: CASRSSSGGWETQYF; CDR3 DNA: TGTGCCAGTAGATCATCGAGCGGCGGGTGGGAGACCCAGTACTTC
V gene: TRBV3-1/TRBV3-2; clone size: NA; D gene: TRBD2; J gene: TRBJ2-3; CDR3 protein: CASSPTSGRSTDTQYF; CDR3 DNA: TGTGCCAGCAGCCCGACTAGCGGGAGGAGCACAGATACGCAGTATTTT